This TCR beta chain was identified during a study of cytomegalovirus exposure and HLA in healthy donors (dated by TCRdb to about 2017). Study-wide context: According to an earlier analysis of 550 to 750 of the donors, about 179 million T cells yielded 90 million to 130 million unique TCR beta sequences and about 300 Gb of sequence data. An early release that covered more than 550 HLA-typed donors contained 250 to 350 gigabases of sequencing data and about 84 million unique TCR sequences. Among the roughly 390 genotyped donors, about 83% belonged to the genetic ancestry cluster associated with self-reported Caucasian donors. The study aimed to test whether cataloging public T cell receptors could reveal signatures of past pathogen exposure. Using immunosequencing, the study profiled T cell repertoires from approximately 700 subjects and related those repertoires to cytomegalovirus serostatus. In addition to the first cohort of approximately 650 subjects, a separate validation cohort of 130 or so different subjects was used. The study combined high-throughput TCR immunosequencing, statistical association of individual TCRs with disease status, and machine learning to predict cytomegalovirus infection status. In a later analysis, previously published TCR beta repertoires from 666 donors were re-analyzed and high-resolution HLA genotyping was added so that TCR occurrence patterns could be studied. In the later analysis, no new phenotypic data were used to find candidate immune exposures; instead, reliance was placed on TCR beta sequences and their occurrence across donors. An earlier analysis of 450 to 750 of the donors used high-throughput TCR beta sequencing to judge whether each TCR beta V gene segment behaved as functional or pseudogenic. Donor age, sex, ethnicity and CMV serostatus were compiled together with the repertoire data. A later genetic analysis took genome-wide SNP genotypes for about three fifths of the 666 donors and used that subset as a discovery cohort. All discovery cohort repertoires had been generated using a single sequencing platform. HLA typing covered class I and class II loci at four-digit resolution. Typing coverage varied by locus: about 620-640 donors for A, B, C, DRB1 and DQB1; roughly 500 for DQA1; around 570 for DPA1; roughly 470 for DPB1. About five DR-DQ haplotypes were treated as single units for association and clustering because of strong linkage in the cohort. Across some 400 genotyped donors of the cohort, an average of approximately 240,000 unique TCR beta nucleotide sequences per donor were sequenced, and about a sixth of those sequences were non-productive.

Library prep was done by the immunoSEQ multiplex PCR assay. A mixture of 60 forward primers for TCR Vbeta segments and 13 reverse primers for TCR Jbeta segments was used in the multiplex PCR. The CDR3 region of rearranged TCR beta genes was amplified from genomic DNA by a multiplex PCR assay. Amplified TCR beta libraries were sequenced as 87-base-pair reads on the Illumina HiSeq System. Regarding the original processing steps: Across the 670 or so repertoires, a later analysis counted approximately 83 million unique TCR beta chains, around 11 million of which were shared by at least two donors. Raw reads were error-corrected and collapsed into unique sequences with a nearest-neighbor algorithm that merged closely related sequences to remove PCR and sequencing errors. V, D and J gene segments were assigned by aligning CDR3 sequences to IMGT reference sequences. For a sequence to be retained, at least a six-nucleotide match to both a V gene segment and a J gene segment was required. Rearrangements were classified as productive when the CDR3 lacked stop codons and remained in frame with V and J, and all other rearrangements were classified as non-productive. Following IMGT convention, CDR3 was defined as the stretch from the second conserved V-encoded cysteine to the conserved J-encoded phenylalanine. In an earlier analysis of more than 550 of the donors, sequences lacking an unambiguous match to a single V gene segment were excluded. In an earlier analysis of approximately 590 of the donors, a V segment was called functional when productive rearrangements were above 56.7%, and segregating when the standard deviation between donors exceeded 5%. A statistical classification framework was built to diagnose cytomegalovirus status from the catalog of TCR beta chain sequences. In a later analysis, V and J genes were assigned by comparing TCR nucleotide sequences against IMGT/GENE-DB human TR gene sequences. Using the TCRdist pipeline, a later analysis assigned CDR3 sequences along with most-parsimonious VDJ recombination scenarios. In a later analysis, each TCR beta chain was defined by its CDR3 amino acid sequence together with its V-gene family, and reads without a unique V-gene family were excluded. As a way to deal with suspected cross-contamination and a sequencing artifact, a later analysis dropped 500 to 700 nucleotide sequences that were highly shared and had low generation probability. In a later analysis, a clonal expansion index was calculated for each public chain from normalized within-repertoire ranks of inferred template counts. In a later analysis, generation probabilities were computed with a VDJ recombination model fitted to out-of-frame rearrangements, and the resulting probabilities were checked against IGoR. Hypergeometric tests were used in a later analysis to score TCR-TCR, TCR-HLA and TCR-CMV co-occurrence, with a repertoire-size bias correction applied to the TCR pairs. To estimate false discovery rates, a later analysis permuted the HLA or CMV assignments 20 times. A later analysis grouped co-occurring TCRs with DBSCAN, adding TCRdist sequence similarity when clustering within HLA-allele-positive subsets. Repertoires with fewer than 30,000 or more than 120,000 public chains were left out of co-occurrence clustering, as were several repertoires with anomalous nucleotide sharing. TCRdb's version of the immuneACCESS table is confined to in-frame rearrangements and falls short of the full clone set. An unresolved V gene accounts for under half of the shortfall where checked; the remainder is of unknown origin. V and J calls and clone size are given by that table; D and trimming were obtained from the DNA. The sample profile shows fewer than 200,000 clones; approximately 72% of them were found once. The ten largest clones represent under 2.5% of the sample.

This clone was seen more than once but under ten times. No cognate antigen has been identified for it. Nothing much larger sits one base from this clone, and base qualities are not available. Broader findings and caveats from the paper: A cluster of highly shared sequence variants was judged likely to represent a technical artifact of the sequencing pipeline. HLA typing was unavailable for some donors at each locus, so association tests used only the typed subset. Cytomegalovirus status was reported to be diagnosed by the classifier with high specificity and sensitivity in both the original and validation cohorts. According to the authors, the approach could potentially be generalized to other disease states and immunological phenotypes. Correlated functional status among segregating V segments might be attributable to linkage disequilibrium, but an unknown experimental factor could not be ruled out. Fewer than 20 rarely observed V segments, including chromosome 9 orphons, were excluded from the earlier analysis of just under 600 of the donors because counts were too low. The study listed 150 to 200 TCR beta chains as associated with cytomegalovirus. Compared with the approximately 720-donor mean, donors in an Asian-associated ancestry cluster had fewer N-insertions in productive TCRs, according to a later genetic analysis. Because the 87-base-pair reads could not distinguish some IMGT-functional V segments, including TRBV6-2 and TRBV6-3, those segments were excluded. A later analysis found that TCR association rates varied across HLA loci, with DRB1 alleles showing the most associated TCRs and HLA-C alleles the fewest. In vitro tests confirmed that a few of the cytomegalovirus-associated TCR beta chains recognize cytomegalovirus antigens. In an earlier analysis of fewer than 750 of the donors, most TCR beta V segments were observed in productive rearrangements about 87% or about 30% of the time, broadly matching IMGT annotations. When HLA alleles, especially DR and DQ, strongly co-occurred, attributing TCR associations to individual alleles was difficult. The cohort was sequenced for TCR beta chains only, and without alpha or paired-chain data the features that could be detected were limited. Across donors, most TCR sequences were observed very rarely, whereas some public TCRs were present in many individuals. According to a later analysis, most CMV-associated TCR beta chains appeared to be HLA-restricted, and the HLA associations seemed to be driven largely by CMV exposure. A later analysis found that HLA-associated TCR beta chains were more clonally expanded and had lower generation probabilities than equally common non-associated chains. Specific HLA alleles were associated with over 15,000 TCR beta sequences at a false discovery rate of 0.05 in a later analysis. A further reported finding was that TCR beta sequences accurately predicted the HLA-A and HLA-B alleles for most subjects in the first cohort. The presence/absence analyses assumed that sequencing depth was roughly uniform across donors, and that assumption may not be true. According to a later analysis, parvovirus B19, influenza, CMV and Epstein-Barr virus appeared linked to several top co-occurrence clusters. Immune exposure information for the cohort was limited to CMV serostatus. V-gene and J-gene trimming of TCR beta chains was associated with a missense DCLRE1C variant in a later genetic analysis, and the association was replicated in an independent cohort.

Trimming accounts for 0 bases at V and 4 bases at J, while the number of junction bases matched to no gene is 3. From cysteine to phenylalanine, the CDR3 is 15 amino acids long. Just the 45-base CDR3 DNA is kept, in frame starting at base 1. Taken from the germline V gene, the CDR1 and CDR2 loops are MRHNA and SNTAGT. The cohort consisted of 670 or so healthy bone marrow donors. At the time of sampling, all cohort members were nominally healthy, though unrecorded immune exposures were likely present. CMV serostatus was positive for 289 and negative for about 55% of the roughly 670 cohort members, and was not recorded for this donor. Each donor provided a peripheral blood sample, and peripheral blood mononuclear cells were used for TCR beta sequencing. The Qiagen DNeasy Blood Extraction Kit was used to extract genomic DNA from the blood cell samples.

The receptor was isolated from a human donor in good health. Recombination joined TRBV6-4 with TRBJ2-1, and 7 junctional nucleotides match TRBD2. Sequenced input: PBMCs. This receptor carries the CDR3 CASSDSGGEYNEQFF. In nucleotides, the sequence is TGTGCCAGCAGTGACTCGGGGGGGGAATACAATGAGCAGTTCTTC.